These T cell receptor beta chains were read from a single sample in a study of blood T cell repertoires in COVID-19. Assay used: immunoSEQ multiplex PCR; TCRdb lists only in-frame clones, some missing. The sample carries about 150,000 clones, 87% recorded once. The specimen was PBMCs or T cells enriched from blood (not recorded which). Receptors were obtained from a middle-aged woman who had been exposed to COVID-19. Both conserved end residues are part of each CDR3. The D gene is left open where the match is weak. Size values are once, few and many counts, or a class for expanded clones, and some rows have none.

CDR3aa	CDR3nt	v_gene	j_gene	abundance	d_gene
CASSASGRVSYEQYF	TGTGCCAGCAGCGCCTCGGGAAGGGTCTCCTACGAGCAGTACTTC	TRBV6-2/TRBV6-3	TRBJ2-7	-	-
CASSQEAAGVGYEQYF	TGCGCCAGCAGCCAAGAAGCAGCGGGAGTAGGCTACGAGCAGTACTTC	TRBV4-3	TRBJ2-7	once	TRBD2
CASSEIVAVEQYF	TGTGCCAGCAGTGAAATTGTAGCGGTCGAGCAGTACTTC	TRBV2	TRBJ2-7	-	-
CASSTGLAGRGDTQYF	TGTGCCAGCAGCACCGGACTAGCGGGACGGGGAGATACGCAGTATTTT	TRBV7-2	TRBJ2-3	-	TRBD2
CASSIGLAGTDTQYF	TGTGCCAGTAGTATAGGACTAGCGGGAACAGATACGCAGTATTTT	TRBV19	TRBJ2-3	-	TRBD2
CASSVGSSGHPYNEQFF	TGTGCCAGCAGCGTAGGATCGAGCGGGCATCCTTACAATGAGCAGTTCTTC	TRBV9	TRBJ2-1	-	-
CASSESRVAGRLGNEQFF	TGCGCCAGCAGTGAGTCGAGGGTAGCGGGAAGACTAGGGAATGAGCAGTTCTTC	TRBV10-1	TRBJ2-1	-	TRBD2
CASRPGTSGYNEQFF	TGTGCCAGCCGACCCGGGACTAGCGGCTACAATGAGCAGTTCTTC	TRBV19	TRBJ2-1	-	TRBD2
CASSGLGQGRETQYF	TGTGCCAGCAGTGGACTAGGACAGGGGCGAGAGACCCAGTACTTC	TRBV28	TRBJ2-5	many	TRBD1
CASSARQGMGPPEAFF	TGTGCCAGCAGCGCCAGACAGGGAATGGGTCCACCTGAAGCTTTCTTT	TRBV9	TRBJ1-1	-	TRBD1
CASSLYEGARFENTEAFF	TGTGCCAGCAGTTTATATGAGGGCGCGCGATTCGAGAACACTGAAGCTTTCTTT	TRBV28	TRBJ1-1	-	-
CSVDGAGVIGGYTF	TGCAGCGTCGATGGTGCAGGGGTTATTGGTGGCTACACCTTC	TRBV29-1	TRBJ1-2	-	-
CATSDSTGGRGYTF	TGTGCCACCAGTGATTCGACAGGGGGCCGAGGCTACACCTTC	TRBV24-1	TRBJ1-2	-	TRBD1
CASSQSRESEKLFF	TGCGCCAGCAGCCAATCCAGGGAAAGCGAAAAACTGTTTTTT	TRBV4-1	TRBJ1-4	once	-
CASSLRSPLGGLANTIYF	TGTGCCAGCAGCCTAAGATCCCCTCTCGGGGGACTTGCAAACACCATATATTTT	TRBV11-2	TRBJ1-3	-	-
CASSSYNDRQETQYF	TGTGCCAGTAGTTCATACAACGACAGGCAAGAGACCCAGTACTTC	TRBV19	TRBJ2-5	-	-
CASSLGQGYEKLFF	TGTGCCAGCAGCTTGGGGCAGGGCTATGAAAAACTGTTTTTT	TRBV5-6	TRBJ1-4	once	-
CASSWGGGSGYTF	TGTGCCAGCAGTTGGGGTGGCGGGTCCGGCTACACCTTC	TRBV6-5	TRBJ1-2	-	-
CASSQLGTSVGENIQYF	TGCGCCAGCAGCCAACTAGGGACTAGCGTTGGCGAAAACATTCAGTACTTC	TRBV5-1	TRBJ2-4	-	TRBD2
CATHSGASTDTQYF	TGTGCCACCCATAGCGGGGCGAGCACAGATACGCAGTATTTT	TRBV7-9	TRBJ2-3	-	TRBD2
CASTEGTSGETQYF	TGTGCCAGTACCGAAGGTACTAGCGGAGAGACCCAGTACTTC	TRBV19	TRBJ2-5	-	TRBD2
CAISDPAAGYNYEQYF	TGTGCCATCAGTGACCCCGCAGCAGGGTACAACTACGAGCAGTACTTC	TRBV10-3	TRBJ2-7	few	-
CASSVTGGDTEAFF	TGCGCCAGCAGCGTGACAGGGGGTGACACTGAAGCTTTCTTT	TRBV5-1	TRBJ1-1	-	TRBD1